These 24 T cell receptor beta chains were sequenced from one sample in a study of blood T cell repertoires in COVID-19. Clones were read by immunoSEQ multiplex PCR, and TCRdb kept only the in-frame ones, dropping some. The sample lists 110,000 to 150,000 clones, around 82% occurring once. The sample taken for sequencing was peripheral blood. The receptors were gathered from a human donor in a cohort sampled during active COVID-19.

This clone was seen only a few times. V is TRBV19 and J is TRBJ2-7, with 9 bases matching TRBD1. The CDR3 loop spans 16 amino acids. J was trimmed by 6 bases and V by 3 bases; bases with no gene match: 12. Germline CDR1 and CDR2: LNHDA and SQIVND (reference sequence). In DNA, the CDR3 is TGTGCCAGTAGTATTTACGGAAGGACAGGGGTAGGCGAGCAGTACTTC. Translated, it gives CASSIYGRTGVGEQYF.

The chain joins TRBV6-2 or TRBV6-3 to TRBJ2-6; the D is unclear. With 0 bases removed from V and 4 bases from J, the gap between germline ends came to 16 bases. The CDR3 is 18 residues long. Germline V gene data show CDR1 as MNHEY and CDR2 as SVGEGT. CDR3 sequence: CASSYSSPSLVGANVLTF. The CDR3 nucleotides are TGTGCCAGCAGTTACTCGAGTCCTAGTCTTGTCGGGGCCAACGTCCTGACTTTC.

This chain uses TRBV5-1 with TRBJ2-5, with D perhaps matching TRBD1 (6 bases). Germline CDR1 reads SGHRS; CDR2 reads YFSETQ. This CDR3 has 15 residues. The V end lost 2 bases, the J end lost 1 base, and 12 bases lay between the germline ends. The CDR3, as DNA: TGCGCCAGCAGCTTCAATACAGGGTTCCAAGAGACCCAGTACTTC. Translated: CASSFNTGFQETQYF. The full variable domain, in which reference TRBV5-1 and TRBJ2-5 provide the parts outside the CDR3, is KAGVTQTPRYLIKTRGQQVTLSCSPISGHRSVSWYQQTPGQGLQFLFEYFSETQRNKGNFPGRFSGRQFSNSRSEMNVSTLELGDSALYLCASSFNTGFQETQYFGPGTRLLVL.

The V and J genes are TRBV12-5 and TRBJ2-2; TRBD1 might be the D (6 bases). V was pared by 4 bases and J by 4 bases, with 16 bases between. Germline values: CDR1 LGHNT, CDR2 FRNRAP. CDR3 length: 16 amino acids. The CDR3 sequence is CASGSDRPSGTGELFF. In DNA, the CDR3 is TGTGCTAGTGGTTCAGACAGGCCGTCTGGCACCGGGGAGCTGTTTTTT.

CDR3 bases: TGTGCCAGCAGCTCCGCGGGGTCCTTACACGGGGAGCTGTTTTTT. Its protein is CASSSAGSLHGELFF. The chain joins TRBV7-3 to TRBJ2-2; tentative D call: TRBD2 (6 bases). The CDR3 runs to 15 residues. V was trimmed by 4 bases and J by 7 bases, leaving 16 bases between them. Germline V gene data show CDR1 as SGHTA and CDR2 as FQGTGA.

The J gene is TRBJ2-3, the V gene TRBV7-3, with TRBD2 as a possible D gene (5 bases). Per the germline V gene, CDR1 is SGHTA and CDR2 is FQGTGA. The CDR3 spans 13 residues. V was pared by 3 bases and J by 4 bases, with 8 bases between. The chain's CDR3 is CASSFEGSDTQYF. The DNA for the CDR3 is TGTGCCAGCAGCTTTGAGGGCTCAGATACGCAGTATTTT.

In its sample, this clone was seen once. The chain carries TRBV5-5 and TRBJ1-3; weak D call: TRBD1 (5 bases). The CDR3 is 15 amino acids. V lost 1 base to trimming and J lost 7 bases, with 15 bases between them. The germline V gene encodes CDR1 SGHKS and CDR2 YYEKEE (reference sequence). In DNA, the CDR3 is TGTGCCAGCAGCTTGACCGGGACTAACCTTAACACCATATATTTT. It codes for CASSLTGTNLNTIYF.

The genes are TRBV7-8 and TRBJ1-5; D unclear. Germline V lookup: CDR1 SGHVS, CDR2 FQNEAQ. The V gene lost 1 base and the J gene lost 0 bases, with 10 bases spanning the gap. The CDR3 consists of 16 residues. The CDR3 here is CASSLGTAHSNQPQHF. The CDR3, as DNA: TGTGCCAGCAGCTTAGGCACAGCTCATAGCAATCAGCCCCAGCATTTT.

J is TRBJ2-7 and V is TRBV2, with TRBD1 matching over 7 bases. With 7 bases clipped from V and 0 bases from J, the junction kept 3 bases outside the gene matches. This CDR3 contains 13 residues. The V gene's germline CDR1 is SNHLY and CDR2 FYNNEI. The CDR3 here is CASKTGFSYEQYV. The CDR3 nucleotides read TGTGCCAGCAAGACAGGGTTCTCCTACGAGCAGTACGTC.

DNA of the CDR3: TGTGCCAGCAGCGTAGGCGCTCTCACAGATACGCAGTATTTT. It translates to CASSVGALTDTQYF. This rearrangement joins TRBV9 to TRBJ2-3; D uncertain. The length of the CDR3 is 14 residues. Germline CDR1 SGDLS, CDR2 YYNGEE. The V gene lost 0 bases and the J gene lost 2 bases, with 7 bases spanning the gap.

V is TRBV4-2 and J is TRBJ1-1; TRBD1 aligns across 12 bases. CDR3 length: 15 residues. From germline, CDR1 is LGHNA and CDR2 YNFKEQ. J lost 4 bases, V lost 4 bases, and 4 bases had no gene match. As DNA, the CDR3 is TGTGCCAGCAGCCCCCGGGGACAGGGGGCCACTGAAGCTTTCTTT. Residues: CASSPRGQGATEAFF.

V is TRBV7-2 and J is TRBJ2-4; D possibly corresponds to TRBD1 (6 bases). V lost 3 bases to trimming and J lost 8 bases, with 11 bases between them. CDR1 is SGHTA, CDR2 FQGNSA, per germline. The CDR3 length is 13 residues. The CDR3 bases are TGTGCCAGCAGCTTCCGCAGGGGTTACATTCAGTACTTC. Protein product: CASSFRRGYIQYF.

The chain carries TRBV12-5 and TRBJ1-5, with D possibly TRBD1 on 6 matching bases. CDR3 length: 13 residues. V lost 5 bases, J lost 5 bases, and 10 bases lay in between. Looked up from germline, CDR1 is LGHNT and CDR2 is FRNRAP. The CDR3 reads CASGVGAYQPQHF. DNA of the CDR3: TGTGCTAGTGGTGTGGGGGCGTATCAGCCCCAGCATTTT.

The V gene is TRBV6-5, the J gene TRBJ2-2; D remains ambiguous. This CDR3 spans 13 amino acids. The V gene's germline CDR1 is MNHEY and CDR2 SVGAGI. Trimming took 2 bases from V and 6 from J, leaving 7 bases between them. The CDR3 bases are TGTGCCAGCAGTTACCGACAATCCGGGGAGCTGTTTTTT. Translation: CASSYRQSGELFF.

The CDR3 coding sequence is TGTGCCTGGAGGGAGACAGGGACGCCGGGCTACACCTTC. Its translation is CAWRETGTPGYTF. This chain connects TRBV30 to TRBJ1-2; the match to TRBD1 covers 7 bases. V dropped 3 bases and J dropped 8; count of bases not matched to a gene: 9. This CDR3 spans 13 amino acids. Per germline, CDR1 GTSNPN and CDR2 SVGIG (reference sequence). Full variable domain (rest looked up from reference TRBV30 and TRBJ1-2): SQTIHQWPATLVQPVGSPLSLECTVEGTSNPNLYWYRQAAGRGLQLLFYSVGIGQISSEVPQNLSASRPQDRQFILSSKKLLLSDSGFYLCAWRETGTPGYTFGSGTRLTVV.

This rearrangement joins TRBV7-3 to TRBJ2-3; TRBD2 matches at 7 bases. The CDR3 has 14 amino acids. The germline V gene has CDR1 SGHTA and CDR2 FQGTGA. Trimming removed 6 bases from V and 4 bases from J; junction bases left unmatched: 7. The CDR3 nucleotides are TGTGCCAGCAGGCGGGGAGGGCCTGCAGATACGCAGTATTTT. It translates to CASRRGGPADTQYF.

The CDR3: CASSPPAGRSAGNTIYF. The CDR3 DNA sequence: TGTGCCAGCTCACCACCGGCAGGGCGATCGGCTGGAAACACCATATATTTT. The chain couples TRBV18 to TRBJ1-3; D possibly corresponds to TRBD1 (5 bases). Germline CDR1 and CDR2: KGHSH and LQKENI. The CDR3 totals 17 residues. The ends were cut back, 0 bases at V and 2 bases at J, with 14 bases in the middle.

This clone was observed a handful of times. The rearrangement uses TRBV6-5 and TRBJ1-6; D ambiguous. The CDR3 contains 14 residues. V was trimmed by 8 bases and J by 1 base, leaving 9 bases between them. Germline-derived CDR1 and CDR2 are MNHEY and SVGAGI. The CDR3, as DNA: TGTGCCAGCTCTAGATTGTCCTATAATTCACCCCTCCACTTT. It codes for CASSRLSYNSPLHF.

V is TRBV19 and J is TRBJ1-1; D is ambiguous. This CDR3 has 12 amino acids. The V and J ends lost 3 bases and 11 bases respectively, with 13 bases between them. CDR1 is LNHDA, CDR2 SQIVND, per germline (reference sequence). The CDR3 coding sequence is TGTGCCAGTAGTATGGTGCCGGGGTGGGCTTTCTTT. Its protein product is CASSMVPGWAFF. The full variable domain, in which reference TRBV19 and TRBJ1-1 provide the parts outside the CDR3, is DGGITQSPKYLFRKEGQNVTLSCEQNLNHDAMYWYRQDPGQGLRLIYYSQIVNDFQKGDIAEGYSVSREKKESFPLTVTSAQKNPTAFYLCASSMVPGWAFFGQGTRLTVV.

The CDR3 protein is CASSSGTGGDIQYF. CDR3 coding DNA: TGTGCCAGCTCCTCCGGGACAGGGGGGGACATTCAGTACTTC. The J gene is TRBJ2-4, the V gene TRBV11-3, with 11 bases identical to TRBD1. Germline V CDR1 and CDR2: SGHNT, YENEEA. V lost 8 bases and J lost 8; bases outside the gene matches: 8. The CDR3 spans 14 residues.

The CDR3 region is CASSLDLWQDEAFF. DNA for the CDR3: TGTGCCAGCAGCTTAGATCTGTGGCAAGATGAAGCTTTCTTT. The chain links TRBV11-2 to TRBJ1-1; D unclear. CDR1 and CDR2 (germline): SGHAT, FQNNGV. The V and J ends lost 0 bases and 7 bases respectively, with 12 bases between them. The CDR3 sequence is 14 residues long.

This clone turned up a few times. The chain carries TRBV5-1 and TRBJ2-1, with TRBD2 matching 10 bases. The CDR3 contains 15 residues. The V gene's germline CDR1 is SGHRS and CDR2 YFSETQ. With V trimmed by 0 bases and J by 4 bases, 1 base remained unmatched. The CDR3 loop is CASSLGTSGYNEQFF. The CDR3, as DNA: TGCGCCAGCAGCTTGGGGACTAGCGGTTACAATGAGCAGTTCTTC.

This clone was seen a handful of times. The chain joins TRBV5-1 to TRBJ2-3; TRBD2 is a possible D gene (7 bases). The CDR3 runs to 16 residues. Germline V CDR1 and CDR2: SGHRS, YFSETQ. The V end lost 0 bases, the J end lost 4 bases, and 15 bases lay between the germline ends. CDR3 protein: CASSLVGGLFADTQYF. CDR3 coding DNA: TGCGCCAGCAGCTTGGTCGGGGGGCTTTTCGCAGATACGCAGTATTTT. Full variable domain (missing parts from reference TRBV5-1 and TRBJ2-3): KAGVTQTPRYLIKTRGQQVTLSCSPISGHRSVSWYQQTPGQGLQFLFEYFSETQRNKGNFPGRFSGRQFSNSRSEMNVSTLELGDSALYLCASSLVGGLFADTQYFGPGTRLTVL.

The chain combines TRBV9 with TRBJ2-3, with TRBD2 identical over 8 bases. Germline V CDR1 and CDR2: SGDLS, YYNGEE. The CDR3 is 15 residues long. J was trimmed by 2 bases and V by 7 bases; bases with no gene match: 9. CDR3 bases: TGTGCCAGCGCCCGGGGGGGGGCGCCCACAGATACGCAGTATTTT. The encoded protein is CASARGGAPTDTQYF.